Listed below are T cell receptor beta chains from one sample, sequenced in a study of technical replicates of blood from a few donors. Repertoires were generated with immunoSEQ multiplex PCR, while TCRdb's copy carries only in-frame clones and drops some. The sample lists 95,000 to 100,000 clones, approximately 96% occurring once. The sequencing input was T cells isolated from PBMCs. Receptors were obtained from a human donor in good health. Each CDR3 is given with its conserved first and last residue. Each record gives: clone size, D gene, V gene, J gene, CDR3 DNA, CDR3 protein. A D gene is named only where the DNA matches it firmly. A clone size is listed for some rows: how often the clone was seen (once, few, many), or a class if it is expanded.

.	.	TRBV19	TRBJ1-3	TGTGCCAGTAGTCGGACTTTTGGGCTCTCTGGAAACACCATATATTTT	CASSRTFGLSGNTIYF
.	.	TRBV5-1	TRBJ1-2	TGCGCCAGCAGCATTGCTACAGATAACTATGGCTACACCTTC	CASSIATDNYGYTF
.	.	TRBV11-3	TRBJ1-5	TGTGCCAGCAGCTTAGACTCAGGGGAAAATCAGCCCCAGCATTTT	CASSLDSGENQPQHF
.	TRBD2	TRBV11-3	TRBJ2-5	TGTGCCAGCAATTTAGCGGGGGGGCCCAACACCCAGTACTTC	CASNLAGGPNTQYF
.	.	TRBV7-2	TRBJ2-4	TGTGCCAGCAGCTTAGGGCAGGGGGGCATTCAGTACTTC	CASSLGQGGIQYF
.	.	TRBV5-1	TRBJ2-7	TGCGCCAGCAGCTTGGTTAGCGGATCCTACGAGCAGTACTTC	CASSLVSGSYEQYF
.	TRBD1	TRBV6-1	TRBJ2-5	TGTGCCACGGACAGGGTCCAAGAGACCCAGTACTTC	CATDRVQETQYF
.	.	TRBV7-3	TRBJ2-5	TGTGCCAGCAGCTTAAGTTCGTCAGGCCCTGGGGAGACCCAGTACTTC	CASSLSSSGPGETQYF
.	.	TRBV5-1	TRBJ2-3	TGCGCCAGCAGCTTGTCACTAGCAACAGATACGCAGTATTTT	CASSLSLATDTQYF
.	TRBD1	TRBV27	TRBJ2-5	TGTGCCAGCACCCCGGGACAGGGGTTGGCGACCCAGTACTTC	CASTPGQGLATQYF
few	TRBD1	TRBV4-1	TRBJ1-2	TGCGCCAGCAGCCAAGAAAAACAGGGGGGCTATGGCTACACCTTC	CASSQEKQGGYGYTF
few	.	TRBV30	TRBJ1-1	TGTGCCTATAACCCGCCGGGCACTGAAGCTTTCTTT	CAYNPPGTEAFF
.	.	TRBV4-2	TRBJ2-7	TGTGCCAGCAGCCAAGGGGGGCAAACTCACTACGAGCAGTACTTC	CASSQGGQTHYEQYF
.	.	TRBV9	TRBJ2-3	TGTGCCAGCAGCGTAAACAGGGATAGCACAGATACGCAGTATTTT	CASSVNRDSTDTQYF
.	TRBD1	TRBV4-2	TRBJ2-2	TGTGCCAGCAGCCAGTCGGGACAGGGGGCCGGGGAGCTGTTTTTT	CASSQSGQGAGELFF
.	TRBD2	TRBV2	TRBJ2-3	TGTGCCAGCAGAAGCGGGGGGGCCCGGGATACGCAGTATTTT	CASRSGGARDTQYF
.	.	TRBV30	TRBJ1-1	TGTGCCTGGAGTCTCCGGGACTTTTTCGTAACTGAAGCTTTCTTT	CAWSLRDFFVTEAFF
once	TRBD1	TRBV7-9	TRBJ1-5	TGTGCCAGCAGCGCTTCCCGGGACAGGGGACGTCAGCCCCAGCATTTT	CASSASRDRGRQPQHF
.	.	TRBV29-1	TRBJ1-2	TGCAGCGTTCAAGGGGGGAGGACCTATGGCTACACCTTC	CSVQGGRTYGYTF
.	.	TRBV5-1	TRBJ2-3	TGCGCCAGCAGCTTGTCGACAGGCCCTAGCACAGATACGCAGTATTTT	CASSLSTGPSTDTQYF
.	TRBD2	TRBV28	TRBJ2-3	TGTGCCAGCGGGTTAGCGGGGAGCACAGATACGCAGTATTTT	CASGLAGSTDTQYF
.	TRBD1	TRBV4-1	TRBJ2-1	TGCGCCAGCAGTTCGGTCCGGGACAGGGGGCATGAGCAGTTCTTC	CASSSVRDRGHEQFF
.	.	TRBV5-6	TRBJ2-5	TGTGCCAGCAGCTACCGGGGCGGGGACCCGGAGACCCAGTACTTC	CASSYRGGDPETQYF
.	TRBD1	TRBV19	TRBJ1-5	TGTGCCAGTAACCGCGTGGGGACAGAAAATCAGCCCCAGCATTTT	CASNRVGTENQPQHF
.	TRBD1	TRBV10-3	TRBJ1-4	TGTGCCATCAGTGGCTCTGGACAGGGAGCCGAAAAACTGTTTTTT	CAISGSGQGAEKLFF
.	.	TRBV4-1	TRBJ2-5	TGCGCCAGCAGCCAAGAATCCGGACAGTTCCCAGAGACCCAGTACTTC	CASSQESGQFPETQYF
.	.	TRBV5-8	TRBJ2-1	TGTGCCAGCAGCTTGGTCGCCGACAGATACTACAATGAGCAGTTCTTC	CASSLVADRYYNEQFF
.	.	TRBV7-2	TRBJ1-1	TGTGCCAGCAGCTACGACATGAACACTGAAGCTTTCTTT	CASSYDMNTEAFF
.	.	TRBV7-9	TRBJ1-1	TGTGCCAGCAGCTTATCACACGATGAAGCTTTCTTT	CASSLSHDEAFF
.	TRBD2	TRBV6-5	TRBJ2-7	TGTGCCAGCAGTTACTCAACTAGCGGGTCGCGGCAGTACTTC	CASSYSTSGSRQYF
.	TRBD2	TRBV6-5	TRBJ2-5	TGTGCCAGCAGTAGACTAGCGGGAGCAAAGACCCAGTACTTC	CASSRLAGAKTQYF
.	.	TRBV13	TRBJ1-1	TGTGCCAGCAGCCTTTTAGAAGACAGAGGTAGAGCTTTCTTT	CASSLLEDRGRAFF
.	TRBD2	TRBV28	TRBJ2-1	TGTGCCAGCAGTACTAGCGGGAGGGCCATGGACAATGAGCAGTTCTTC	CASSTSGRAMDNEQFF
.	.	TRBV6-4	TRBJ1-1	TGTGCCAGCAGTGACGGCGGGGGGACTGAAGCTTTCTTT	CASSDGGGTEAFF
.	TRBD2	TRBV5-6	TRBJ2-3	TGTGCCAGCAGCTATCCACTAGCGGGGGACGCCTTCGACACAGATACGCAGTATTTT	CASSYPLAGDAFDTDTQYF